This entry concerns a single TCR beta chain. Produced via immunoSEQ multiplex PCR; TCRdb's table is partial and in-frame only. The data contain fewer than 200,000 clones, roughly four fifths of them singletons. This specimen belongs to a study of blood T cell repertoires in COVID-19. V lost 3 bases and J lost 2, with 11 bases in between. Germline values: CDR1 LNHDA, CDR2 SQIVND (reference sequence). The CDR3 spans 14 residues. Sequencing input: peripheral blood. This TCR was sampled from a man aged 40-49 years who had recovered from COVID-19. The chain uses TRBV19 and TRBJ2-7, with a weak D call TRBD2 (5 bases). The CDR3 loop is CASSMGEGTYEQYF. The CDR3 DNA sequence: TGTGCCAGTAGTATGGGAGAGGGAACCTACGAGCAGTACTTC.